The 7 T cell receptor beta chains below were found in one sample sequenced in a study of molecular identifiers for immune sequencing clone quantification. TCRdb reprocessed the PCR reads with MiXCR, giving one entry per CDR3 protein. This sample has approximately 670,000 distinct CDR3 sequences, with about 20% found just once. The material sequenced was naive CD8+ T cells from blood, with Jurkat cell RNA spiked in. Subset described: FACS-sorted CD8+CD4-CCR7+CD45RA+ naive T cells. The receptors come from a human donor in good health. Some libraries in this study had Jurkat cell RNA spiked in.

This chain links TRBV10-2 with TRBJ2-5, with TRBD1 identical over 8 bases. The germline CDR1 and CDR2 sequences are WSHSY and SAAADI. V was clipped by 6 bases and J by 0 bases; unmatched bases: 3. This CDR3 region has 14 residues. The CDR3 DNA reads TGCGCCAGCAGGGGGACAGGCTACCAAGAGACCCAGTACTTC. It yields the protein CASRGTGYQETQYF.

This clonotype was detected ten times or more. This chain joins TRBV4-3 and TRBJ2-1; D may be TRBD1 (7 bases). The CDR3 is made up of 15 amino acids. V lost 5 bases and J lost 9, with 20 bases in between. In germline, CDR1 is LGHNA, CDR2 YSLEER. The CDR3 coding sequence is TGCGCCAGCAGCGTAGGTAGGGCAGGGGGAGGTGAGCAGTTCTTC. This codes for CASSVGRAGGGEQFF.

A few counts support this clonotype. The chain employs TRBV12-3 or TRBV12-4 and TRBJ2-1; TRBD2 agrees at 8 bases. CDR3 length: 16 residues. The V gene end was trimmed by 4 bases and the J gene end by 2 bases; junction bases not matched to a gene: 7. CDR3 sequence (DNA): TGTGCCAGCAGTTCCTCAGCGGGAGCACCCTACAATGAGCAGTTCTTC. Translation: CASSSSAGAPYNEQFF.

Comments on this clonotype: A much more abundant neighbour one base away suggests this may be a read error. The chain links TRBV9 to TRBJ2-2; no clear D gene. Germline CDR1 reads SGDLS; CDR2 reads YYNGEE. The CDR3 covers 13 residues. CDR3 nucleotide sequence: TGTGCCAGCAGCGTTATTGAGACCGTGGAGCTGTTTTTT. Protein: CASSVIETVELFF.

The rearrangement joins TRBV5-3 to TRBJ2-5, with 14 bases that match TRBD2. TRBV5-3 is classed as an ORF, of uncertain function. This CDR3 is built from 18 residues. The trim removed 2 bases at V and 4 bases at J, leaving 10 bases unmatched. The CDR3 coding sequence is TGTGCCAGAAGCTTCCCAGGACTAGCGGGGGGAGAAGCAGAGACCCAGTACTTC. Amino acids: CARSFPGLAGGEAETQYF.

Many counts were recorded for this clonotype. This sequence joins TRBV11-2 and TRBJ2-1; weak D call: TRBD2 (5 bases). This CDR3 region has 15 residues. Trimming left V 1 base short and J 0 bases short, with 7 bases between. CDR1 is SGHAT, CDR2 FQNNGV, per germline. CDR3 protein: CASSLVGSSYNEQFF. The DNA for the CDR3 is TGTGCCAGCAGCTTAGTGGGGAGCTCCTACAATGAGCAGTTCTTC.

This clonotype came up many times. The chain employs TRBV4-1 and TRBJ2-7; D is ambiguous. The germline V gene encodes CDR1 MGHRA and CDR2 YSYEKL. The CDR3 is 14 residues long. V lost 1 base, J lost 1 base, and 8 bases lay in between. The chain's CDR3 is CASSQAPRSYEQYF. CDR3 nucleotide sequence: TGCGCCAGCAGCCAAGCTCCTAGGTCCTACGAGCAGTACTTC.